The present T cell receptor beta chain was sequenced within a study of T-cell reconstitution after alpha-beta-depleted transplantation in children. Ten or more counts support this clonotype. Its antigen is currently unknown. Unique molecular identifiers were built into the TCRbeta library. TCRdb re-analysed the PCR reads in MiXCR, keeping a single row per CDR3 protein. Of 70,000 or so distinct CDR3 sequences in the sample, 9.5% to 13% are singletons; the top ten hold around 13%. The V and J ends lost 1 base and 2 bases respectively, with 14 bases between them. The CDR3 length is 17 residues. The germline V gene encodes CDR1 LGHNA and CDR2 YNFKEQ. Regarding the study as a whole: At the one-year point after transplant, T-cell counts and TCRbeta diversity were found to come mostly from T cells that had been newly produced.

The receptor comes from a boy between 10 and 17 years old with acute myeloid leukemia, due to receive a stem cell transplant. The chain employs TRBV4-2 and TRBJ2-2; D is uncertain. The sequencing used PBMCs, collected before TCRalphabeta/CD19-depleted stem cell transplant. The DNA for the CDR3 is TGTGCCAGCAGCCAAGGGGCTGACCCCCGAAACACCGGGGAGCTGTTTTTT. Amino acid sequence: CASSQGADPRNTGELFF.